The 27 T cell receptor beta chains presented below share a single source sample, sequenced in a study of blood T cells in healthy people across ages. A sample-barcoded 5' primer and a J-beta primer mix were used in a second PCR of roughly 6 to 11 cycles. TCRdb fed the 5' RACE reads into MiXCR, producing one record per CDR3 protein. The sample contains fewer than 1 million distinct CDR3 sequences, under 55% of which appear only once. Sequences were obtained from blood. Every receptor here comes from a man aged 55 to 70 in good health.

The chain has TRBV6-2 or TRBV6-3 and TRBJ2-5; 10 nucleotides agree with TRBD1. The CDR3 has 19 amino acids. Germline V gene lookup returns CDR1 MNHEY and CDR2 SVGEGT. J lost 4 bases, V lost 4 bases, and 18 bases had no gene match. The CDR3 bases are TGTGCCAGCAGTTTTTCCAGGGGACAGGGGACTAGGGCTGGAGAGACCCAGTACTTC. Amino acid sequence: CASSFSRGQGTRAGETQYF.

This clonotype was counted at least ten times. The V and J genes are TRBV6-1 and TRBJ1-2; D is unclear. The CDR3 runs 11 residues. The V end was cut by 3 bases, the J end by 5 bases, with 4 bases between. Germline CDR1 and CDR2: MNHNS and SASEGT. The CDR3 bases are TGTGCCAGCAGTGATACTTATGGCTACACCTTC. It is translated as CASSDTYGYTF.

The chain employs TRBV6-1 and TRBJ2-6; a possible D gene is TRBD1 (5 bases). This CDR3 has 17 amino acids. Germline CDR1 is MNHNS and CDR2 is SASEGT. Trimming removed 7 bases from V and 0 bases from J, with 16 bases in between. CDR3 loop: CASTRTNMGSGANVLTF. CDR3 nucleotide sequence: TGTGCCAGCACCCGGACAAACATGGGCTCTGGGGCCAACGTCCTGACTTTC.

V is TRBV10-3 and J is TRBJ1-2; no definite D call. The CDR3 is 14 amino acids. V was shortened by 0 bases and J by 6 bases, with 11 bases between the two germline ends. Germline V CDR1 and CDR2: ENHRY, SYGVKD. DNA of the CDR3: TGTGCCATCAGTGAGTCGGTTGTGGACCATGGCTACACCTTC. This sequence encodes CAISESVVDHGYTF.

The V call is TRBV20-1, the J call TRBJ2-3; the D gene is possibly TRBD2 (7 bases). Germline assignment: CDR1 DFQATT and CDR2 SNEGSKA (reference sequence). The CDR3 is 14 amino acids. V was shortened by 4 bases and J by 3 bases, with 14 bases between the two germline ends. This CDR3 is CSAKGGYSTDTQYF. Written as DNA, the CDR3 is TGCAGTGCTAAGGGGGGGTATAGTACAGATACGCAGTATTTT.

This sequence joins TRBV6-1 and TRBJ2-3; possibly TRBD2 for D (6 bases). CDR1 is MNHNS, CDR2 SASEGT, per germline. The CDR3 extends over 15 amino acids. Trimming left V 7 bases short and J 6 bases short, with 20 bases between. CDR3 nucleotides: TGTGCCAGCATCCGCGGGGACCTAACCGGGGATACGCAGTATTTT. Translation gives CASIRGDLTGDTQYF.

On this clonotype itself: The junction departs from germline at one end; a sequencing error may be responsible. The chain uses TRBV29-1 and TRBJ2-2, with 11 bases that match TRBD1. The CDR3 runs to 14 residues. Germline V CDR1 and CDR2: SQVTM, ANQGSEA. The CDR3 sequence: CGVEGQGDTGELFF. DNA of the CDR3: TGCGGCGTTGAGGGACAGGGGGACACCGGGGAGCTGTTTTTT.

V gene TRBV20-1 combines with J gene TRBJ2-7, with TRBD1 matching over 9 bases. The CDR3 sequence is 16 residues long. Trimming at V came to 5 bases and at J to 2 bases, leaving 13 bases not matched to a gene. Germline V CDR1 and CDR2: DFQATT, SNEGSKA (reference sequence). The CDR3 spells CSARPGTGLHPYEQYF. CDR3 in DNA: TGCAGTGCTCGTCCCGGGACAGGGTTACACCCCTACGAGCAGTACTTC.

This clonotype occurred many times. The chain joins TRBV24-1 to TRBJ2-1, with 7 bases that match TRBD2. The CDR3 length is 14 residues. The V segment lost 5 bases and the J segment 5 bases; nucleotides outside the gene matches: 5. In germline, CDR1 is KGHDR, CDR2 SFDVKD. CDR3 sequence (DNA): TGTGCCACCAGTGGGAGCGGGGCGAACAATGAGCAGTTCTTC. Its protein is CATSGSGANNEQFF.

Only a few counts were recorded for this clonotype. CDR3 in DNA: TGTGCCAGCACCGACCCCGGAGCCAAAAACATTCAGTACTTC. It yields the protein CASTDPGAKNIQYF. The chain uses TRBV7-2 and TRBJ2-4; D uncertain. Between the trimmed V and J ends, which lost 7 bases and 0 bases, there was a span of 10 bases. Germline CDR1 and CDR2: SGHTA and FQGNSA. The CDR3 covers 14 residues.

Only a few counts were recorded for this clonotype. The CDR3 here is CASSLYYLAGGLSRNEQFF. The DNA for the CDR3 is TGTGCCAGCAGCTTGTATTACCTAGCGGGGGGGCTATCTAGGAATGAGCAGTTCTTC. V is TRBV5-6 and J is TRBJ2-1, with 12 bases aligning to TRBD2. Germline loops: CDR1 SGHDT, CDR2 YYEEEE. The CDR3 totals 19 residues. With V trimmed by 1 base and J by 7 bases, 15 bases remained unmatched.

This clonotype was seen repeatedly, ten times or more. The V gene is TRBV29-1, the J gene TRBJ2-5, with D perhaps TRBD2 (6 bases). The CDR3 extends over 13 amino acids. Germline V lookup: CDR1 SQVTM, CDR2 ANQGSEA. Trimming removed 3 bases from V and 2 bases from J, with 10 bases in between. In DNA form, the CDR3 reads TGCAGCGTTGATACAGGACTACAAGAGACCCAGTACTTC. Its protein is CSVDTGLQETQYF.

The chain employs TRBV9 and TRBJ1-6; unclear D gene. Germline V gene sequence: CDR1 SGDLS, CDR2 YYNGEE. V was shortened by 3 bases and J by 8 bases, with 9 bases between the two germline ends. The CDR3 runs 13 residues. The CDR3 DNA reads TGTGCCAGCAGCGCCTGGTTGGATTCACCCCTCCACTTT. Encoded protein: CASSAWLDSPLHF.

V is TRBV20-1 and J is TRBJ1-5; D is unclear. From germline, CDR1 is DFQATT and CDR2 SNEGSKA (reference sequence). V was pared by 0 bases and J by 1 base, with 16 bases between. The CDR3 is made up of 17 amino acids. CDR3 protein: CSARDKRFSASNQPQHF. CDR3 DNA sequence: TGCAGTGCTAGAGATAAGAGGTTTAGTGCGAGCAATCAGCCCCAGCATTTT.

CDR3 region: CASSPRQGHWETQYF. Written as DNA, the CDR3 is TGTGCCAGCTCACCTAGACAGGGACATTGGGAGACCCAGTACTTC. This chain joins TRBV18 and TRBJ2-5; 7 nucleotides match TRBD1. The CDR3 length is 15 residues. V was pared by 3 bases and J by 5 bases, with 9 bases of the junction left unmatched. Germline V CDR1 and CDR2: KGHSH, LQKENI.

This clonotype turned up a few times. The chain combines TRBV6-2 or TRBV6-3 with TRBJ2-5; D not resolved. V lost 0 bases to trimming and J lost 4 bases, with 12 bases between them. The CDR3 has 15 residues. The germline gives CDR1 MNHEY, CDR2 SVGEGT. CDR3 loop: CASSYSVTSLETQYF. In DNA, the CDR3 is TGTGCCAGCAGTTACTCGGTGACATCCTTAGAGACCCAGTACTTC.

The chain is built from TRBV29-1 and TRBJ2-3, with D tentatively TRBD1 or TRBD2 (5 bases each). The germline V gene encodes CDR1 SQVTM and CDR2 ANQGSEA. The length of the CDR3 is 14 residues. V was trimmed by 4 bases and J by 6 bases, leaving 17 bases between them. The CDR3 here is CSVGGTEKGDTQYF. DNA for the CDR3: TGCAGCGTTGGGGGGACGGAAAAGGGGGATACGCAGTATTTT.

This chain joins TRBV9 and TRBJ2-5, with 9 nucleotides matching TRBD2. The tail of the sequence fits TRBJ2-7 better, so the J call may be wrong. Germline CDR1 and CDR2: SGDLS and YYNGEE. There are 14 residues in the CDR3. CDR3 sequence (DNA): TGTGCCAGCAGCCCAGGACTAGCGAAGAACGAGCAGTACTTC. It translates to CASSPGLAKNEQYF.

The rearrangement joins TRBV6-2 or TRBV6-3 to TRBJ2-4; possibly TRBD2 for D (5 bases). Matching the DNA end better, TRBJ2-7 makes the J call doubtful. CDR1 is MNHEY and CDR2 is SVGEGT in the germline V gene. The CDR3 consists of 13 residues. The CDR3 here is CASSPRLQYEQYF. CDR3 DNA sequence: TGTGCCAGCAGTCCACGACTACAGTACGAGCAGTACTTC.

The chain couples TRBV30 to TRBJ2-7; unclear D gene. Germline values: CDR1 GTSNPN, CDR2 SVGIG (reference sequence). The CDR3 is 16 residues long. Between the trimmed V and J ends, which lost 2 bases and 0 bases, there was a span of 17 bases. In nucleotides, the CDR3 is TGTGCCTGGAGTCCCAAGCCTGACTTTATCTCCTACGAGCAGTACTTC. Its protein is CAWSPKPDFISYEQYF.

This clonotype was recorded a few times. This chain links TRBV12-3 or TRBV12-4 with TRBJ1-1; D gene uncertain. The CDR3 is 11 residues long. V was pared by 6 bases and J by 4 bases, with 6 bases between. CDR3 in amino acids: CASSRTTEAFF. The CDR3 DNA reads TGTGCCAGCAGCCGGACCACTGAAGCTTTCTTT.

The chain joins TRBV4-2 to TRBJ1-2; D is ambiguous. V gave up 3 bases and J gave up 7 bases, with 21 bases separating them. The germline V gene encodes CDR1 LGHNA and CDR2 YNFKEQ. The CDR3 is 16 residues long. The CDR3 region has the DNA TGTGCCAGCAGCCAGACACTACTCCAGGTTCTGGGTGGCTACACCTTC. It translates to CASSQTLLQVLGGYTF.

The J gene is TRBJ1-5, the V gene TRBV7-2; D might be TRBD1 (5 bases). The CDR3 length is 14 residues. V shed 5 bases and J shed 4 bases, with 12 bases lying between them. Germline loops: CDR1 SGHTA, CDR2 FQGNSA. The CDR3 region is CASSTGGTNQPQHF. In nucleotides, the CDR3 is TGTGCCAGCAGCACTGGGGGAACGAATCAGCCCCAGCATTTT.

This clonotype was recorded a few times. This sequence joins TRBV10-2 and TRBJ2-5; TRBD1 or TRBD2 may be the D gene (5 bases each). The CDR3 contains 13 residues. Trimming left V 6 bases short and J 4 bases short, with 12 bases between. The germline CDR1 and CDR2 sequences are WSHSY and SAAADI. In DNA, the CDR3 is TGCGCCAGCAGCGGGACCACGGGAGAGACCCAGTACTTC. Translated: CASSGTTGETQYF.

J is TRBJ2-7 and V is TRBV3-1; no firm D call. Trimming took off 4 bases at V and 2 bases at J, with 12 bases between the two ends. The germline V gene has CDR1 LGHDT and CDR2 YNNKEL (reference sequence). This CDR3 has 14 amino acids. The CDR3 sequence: CASSPNPFTYEQYF. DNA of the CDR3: TGTGCCAGCAGCCCCAACCCATTTACCTACGAGCAGTACTTC.

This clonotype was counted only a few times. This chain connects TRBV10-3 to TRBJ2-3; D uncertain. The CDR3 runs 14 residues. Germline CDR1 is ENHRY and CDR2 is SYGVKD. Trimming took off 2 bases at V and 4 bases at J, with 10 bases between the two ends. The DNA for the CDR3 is TGTGCCATCAGTGAGCCTCACCCGGCAGATACGCAGTATTTT. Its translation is CAISEPHPADTQYF.

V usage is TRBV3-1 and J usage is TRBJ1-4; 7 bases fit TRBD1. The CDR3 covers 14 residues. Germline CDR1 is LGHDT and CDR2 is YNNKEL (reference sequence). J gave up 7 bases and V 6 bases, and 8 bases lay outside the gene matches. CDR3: CASSSGTVAEKLFF. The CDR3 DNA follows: TGTGCCAGCAGTTCCGGGACAGTAGCTGAAAAACTGTTTTTT.